One sample yielded the 14 T cell receptor beta chains listed below, sequenced in a study of OX40 agonist ivuxolimab in advanced cancers. TCRdb's copy holds only in-frame clones and misses some; the assay was immunoSEQ multiplex PCR. The sample consists of 98,000 or so clones, roughly nine tenths of them appearing once. The starting material was CD4+ or CD8+ T cells sorted from blood, obtained in a trial of the OX40 agonist ivuxolimab. These receptors were taken from an adult with an advanced solid tumor such as melanoma, head and neck, liver or kidney cancer.

This sequence joins TRBV4-1 and TRBJ2-3, with a possible D match to TRBD2 (6 bases). Trimming took off 0 bases at V and 1 base at J, with 20 bases between the two ends. This CDR3 is built from 19 residues. Per germline, CDR1 MGHRA and CDR2 YSYEKL. The CDR3 is CASSQELRAGLGGTDTQYF. The CDR3, as DNA: TGCGCCAGCAGCCAAGAATTGCGGGCGGGGCTTGGGGGCACAGATACGCAGTATTTT.

V and J are TRBV28 and TRBJ2-5, with D possibly called TRBD1 or TRBD2 (5 bases each). The CDR3 is 12 amino acids. Germline CDR1 is MDHEN and CDR2 is SYDVKM. Trimming shortened V by 10 bases and J by 6 bases, and 15 bases separated the two germline ends. The CDR3 spells CATGASTQTQYF. Written as DNA, the CDR3 is TGTGCCACCGGGGCCAGTACGCAGACCCAGTACTTC.

This clone was observed a single time. The chain couples TRBV18 to TRBJ1-4; D not resolved. CDR1 is KGHSH, CDR2 LQKENI, per germline. This CDR3 comprises 14 residues. V shed 0 bases and J shed 6 bases, with 8 bases lying between them. This CDR3 is CASSPPNSDEKLFF. For the CDR3, the DNA is TGTGCCAGCTCACCACCCAACTCGGATGAAAAACTGTTTTTT. The whole variable domain, remainder taken from reference TRBV18 and TRBJ1-4, is NAGVMQNPRHLVRRRGQEARLRCSPMKGHSHVYWYRQLPEEGLKFMVYLQKENIIDESGMPKERFSAEFPKEGPSILRIQQVVRGDSAAYFCASSPPNSDEKLFFGSGTQLSVL.

The J gene is TRBJ1-2, the V gene TRBV5-1; the match to TRBD1 covers 10 bases. There are 16 residues in the CDR3. Germline V gene lookup returns CDR1 SGHRS and CDR2 YFSETQ. V was pared by 6 bases and J by 4 bases, with 12 bases of the junction left unmatched. DNA for the CDR3: TGCGCCAGCACCGAAACCCTCGGGACAGGGGCCTATGGCTACACCTTC. This translates into CASTETLGTGAYGYTF.

The count of this clone is one. The chain joins TRBV7-2 to TRBJ2-7, with D maybe TRBD2 (6 bases). The CDR3 contains 12 residues. Trimming left V 5 bases short and J 8 bases short, with 13 bases between. Germline V gene sequence: CDR1 SGHTA, CDR2 FQGNSA. The CDR3 coding sequence is TGTGCCAGCAGCCCAGGCGCGGGGCAGCAGTACTTC. This translates into CASSPGAGQQYF.

The chain links TRBV7-2 to TRBJ2-3; TRBD2 is a possible D gene (6 bases). Germline loops: CDR1 SGHTA, CDR2 FQGNSA. The CDR3 contains 15 residues. Trimming cost V 5 bases and J 1 base, with 13 bases left between them. The CDR3 bases are TGTGCCAGCAGCGTCATAGCGGAGCGCACAGATACGCAGTATTTT. Translated: CASSVIAERTDTQYF.

The rearrangement joins TRBV14 to TRBJ1-1; 8 bases are a match to TRBD1. The J segment lost 8 bases and the V segment lost 1 base, leaving 6 bases of the junction unmatched. The CDR3 contains 14 residues. CDR1 and CDR2 from the germline V gene are SGHDN and FVKESK. The CDR3 region is CASSQVVGTGEAFF. The CDR3, as DNA: TGTGCCAGCAGCCAAGTCGTGGGGACAGGAGAAGCTTTCTTT.

The genes are TRBV5-1 and TRBJ2-5; D is uncertain. Per the germline V gene, CDR1 is SGHRS and CDR2 is YFSETQ. The CDR3 loop spans 16 amino acids. Trimming left V 0 bases short and J 0 bases short, with 12 bases between. CDR3 DNA sequence: TGCGCCAGCAGCTTGGCCGGTCGTGGGGACCAAGAGACCCAGTACTTC. Translated: CASSLAGRGDQETQYF.

The V and J genes are TRBV6-4 and TRBJ2-4; D is unresolved. V lost 0 bases to trimming and J lost 4 bases, with 10 bases between them. The germline V gene encodes CDR1 MRHNA and CDR2 SNTAGT. The CDR3 length is 15 residues. The CDR3 region is CASSDSAGNKNIQYF. Here the CDR3 DNA reads TGTGCCAGCAGTGACTCGGCAGGCAATAAAAACATTCAGTACTTC.

The chain links TRBV6-1 to TRBJ1-3, with D possibly being TRBD1 (6 bases). V was trimmed by 7 bases and J by 1 base, leaving 11 bases between them. The CDR3 has 14 residues. Germline values: CDR1 MNHNS, CDR2 SASEGT. The DNA for the CDR3 is TGTGCCAGCAAACCACAGGGTTCTGGAAACACCATATATTTT. Translating it yields CASKPQGSGNTIYF.

The V and J genes are TRBV2 and TRBJ1-1; a possible D gene is TRBD1 (5 bases). There are 12 residues in the CDR3. V gave up 5 bases and J gave up 8 bases, with 12 bases separating them. The germline V gene has CDR1 SNHLY and CDR2 FYNNEI. In DNA, the CDR3 is TGTGCCAGCAGTCCGGGGGTCCGCGAAGCTTTCTTT. It translates to CASSPGVREAFF.

This chain uses TRBV7-2 with TRBJ2-3, with D maybe TRBD2 (6 bases). V was cut by 5 bases and J by 4 bases, with 19 bases left in between. This CDR3 is 16 amino acids long. CDR1 is SGHTA, CDR2 FQGNSA, per germline. The DNA of the CDR3 is TGTGCCAGCAGCATCTTAGGTAGCGGAGGATCAGATACGCAGTATTTT. Residues: CASSILGSGGSDTQYF.

The CDR3 region has the DNA TGTGCCAGCAGCTTAACGATTGACAGGGGGCTCAATGAGCAGTTCTTC. It specifies CASSLTIDRGLNEQFF. The genes are TRBV7-3 and TRBJ2-1; 10 bases match TRBD1. The CDR3 contains 16 residues. V lost 0 bases, J lost 6 bases, and 5 bases stayed unmatched. From germline, CDR1 is SGHTA and CDR2 FQGTGA.

The V call is TRBV28, the J call TRBJ1-4; a weak D match, TRBD1 (6 bases). V lost 5 bases and J lost 8, with 18 bases in between. CDR3 size: 15 residues. Germline loops: CDR1 MDHEN, CDR2 SYDVKM. The CDR3 region is CASSPAGALGEKLFF. In DNA form, the CDR3 reads TGTGCCAGCAGTCCGGCGGGGGCACTCGGAGAAAAACTGTTTTTT.